The text below deals with one T cell receptor beta chain. The data derive from a study of Ad26.COV2.S vaccination and SARS-CoV-2 variants. Treatment: some 20 received Ad26.COV2.S at low or high dose, single or two shots; roughly five received placebo; per-sample allocation not given. It was on day 63 after the first vaccine or placebo injection that samples were taken. This CDR3 region has 15 residues. Germline CDR1 is MDHEN and CDR2 is SYDVKM. With 5 bases removed from V and 1 base from J, the gap between germline ends came to 15 bases. This table comes from immunoSEQ multiplex PCR, and its TCRdb copy is limited to in-frame clones, with some not included. Counted here are about 500,000 clones, roughly nine tenths occurring once; the ten biggest clones make up 1.5% to 2%.

The chain has TRBV28 and TRBJ2-7; no definite D call. The source of this sequence is a person between 18 and 59 years old who received the Ad26.COV2.S COVID-19 vaccine or a placebo. Here the sequenced sample was peripheral blood, taken in a trial of Ad26.COV2.S vaccine versus placebo. CDR3 DNA sequence: TGTGCCAGCAGTGATCCCATGCCGGTTTCCTACGAGCAGTACTTC. This sequence encodes CASSDPMPVSYEQYF.